In this sample, the clone carrying this T cell receptor (beta chain) turned up a few times. PCR was performed using 60 Vbeta and 13 Jbeta primers. Sequenced by immunoSEQ multiplex PCR; TCRdb stores in-frame clones only, minus some. The sample holds about 130,000 clones, under 12% seen once. This entry is derived from a study of cytomegalovirus exposure and HLA in healthy donors. Germline assignment: CDR1 SGHAT and CDR2 FQNNGV. The CDR3 covers 17 residues. V gave up 5 bases and J gave up 9 bases; unmatched junction bases: 19. The clonotype was recovered from a woman between 18 and 29 years old in good health and CMV-seropositive. The sequenced sample consisted of PBMCs. The chain joins TRBV11-2 to TRBJ2-1; 7 positions agree with TRBD2. In DNA, the CDR3 is TGTGCCAGCAGCCCAGAGGGAGGCGGGAGCTCCCGGGGTGAGCAGTTCTTC. Translation gives CASSPEGGGSSRGEQFF. The whole variable domain, remainder taken from reference TRBV11-2 and TRBJ2-1, is EAGVAQSPRYKIIEKRQSVAFWCNPISGHATLYWYQQILGQGPKLLIQFQNNGVVDDSQLPKDRFSAERLKGVDSTLKIQPAKLEDSAVYLCASSPEGGGSSRGEQFFGPGTRLTVL.